What follows are 17 T cell receptor beta chains derived from one specimen sequenced in a study of HIV-infected patients and healthy controls. The repertoire came from unfractionated whole blood and reflected all unsorted peripheral T cells. cDNA was made from about 480 ng RNA using alpha and beta constant primers. Using multiplexing indices, alpha and beta chain libraries were generated apart by chain-specific third strand synthesis. TCRdb independently ran MiXCR on the 5' RACE reads; one entry per CDR3 protein. The sample lists under 10,000 distinct CDR3 sequences; about 6.1% were seen once. Sequenced input: blood. The receptors originated from an adult in good health.

This clonotype is categorized as medium-sized (0.01 to 0.1%). The chain carries TRBV9 and TRBJ1-2; D uncertain. CDR3 length: 13 amino acids. V was clipped by 7 bases and J by 0 bases, with 10 bases between them. Germline assignment: CDR1 SGDLS and CDR2 YYNGEE. The CDR3 nucleotides are TGTGCCAGCCGTAGGGCAGCTAACTATGGCTACACCTTC. Protein: CASRRAANYGYTF.

The J gene is TRBJ2-5, the V gene TRBV7-6, with D possibly TRBD1 on 5 matching bases. The germline V and J ends were trimmed by 5 bases and 2 bases, with 12 bases remaining between them. The CDR3 consists of 14 residues. From germline, CDR1 is SGHVS and CDR2 FNYEAQ. CDR3 DNA sequence: TGTGCCAGCAGCCTGATAGCAGGGCAAGAGACCCAGTACTTC. Amino acid sequence: CASSLIAGQETQYF.

At least ten counts were recorded for this clonotype. CDR3 nucleotide sequence: TGTGCCAGCAGTCCCACTGGGGGATCCTACAATGAGCAGTTCTTC. This sequence encodes CASSPTGGSYNEQFF. V and J are TRBV12-3 or TRBV12-4 and TRBJ2-1; possibly TRBD1 or TRBD2 for D (5 bases each). Trimming shortened V by 5 bases and J by 1 base, and 12 bases separated the two germline ends. The CDR3 runs to 15 residues.

This clonotype is termed medium-sized. V gene TRBV10-3 combines with J gene TRBJ2-3, with 8 bases aligning to TRBD1. Germline V CDR1 and CDR2: ENHRY, SYGVKD. The length of the CDR3 is 16 residues. Losses at the gene ends were 2 bases for V and 2 bases for J; bases not matched to a gene: 6. CDR3: CAISEGNRGITDTQYF. The CDR3 DNA follows: TGTGCCATCAGTGAGGGAAACAGGGGGATCACAGATACGCAGTATTTT.

This clonotype was seen ten or more times. The chain combines TRBV4-1 with TRBJ2-7; D is unclear. Germline V gene data show CDR1 as MGHRA and CDR2 as YSYEKL. Trimming pared 0 bases from V and 0 bases from J, leaving 6 bases between. The CDR3 runs 14 residues. The CDR3 nucleotides read TGCGCCAGCAGCCAAGATGTTCCCTCCTACGAGCAGTACTTC. Its translation: CASSQDVPSYEQYF.

The chain has TRBV11-2 and TRBJ1-1; tentatively, D is TRBD1 (5 bases). CDR1 and CDR2 (germline): SGHAT, FQNNGV. V was cut by 3 bases and J by 1 base, with 6 bases left in between. The CDR3 length is 13 residues. In DNA form, the CDR3 reads TGTGCCAGCAGCTTTCAGGGGAACACTGAAGCTTTCTTT. Protein product: CASSFQGNTEAFF.

This clonotype is medium-sized. The rearrangement links TRBV20-1 to TRBJ2-1, with D maybe TRBD2 (5 bases). Germline CDR1 and CDR2: DFQATT and SNEGSKA (reference sequence). With 1 base removed from V and 0 bases from J, the gap between germline ends came to 19 bases. There are 18 residues in the CDR3. In nucleotides, the CDR3 is TGCAGTGCTAGAGGAGAAAAAGCGGCCGCGAGCTCCTACAATGAGCAGTTCTTC. This codes for CSARGEKAAASSYNEQFF.

Within the sample, this clonotype is medium-sized. The J gene is TRBJ2-3, the V gene TRBV7-8; perhaps TRBD1 as D (5 bases). Germline-derived CDR1 and CDR2 are SGHVS and FQNEAQ. This CDR3 has 15 amino acids. V lost 3 bases, J lost 2 bases, and 12 bases lay in between. Here the CDR3 reads CASSFLTAPTDTQYF. The CDR3 coding sequence is TGTGCCAGCAGCTTTTTGACAGCCCCCACAGATACGCAGTATTTT.

This clonotype was seen repeatedly, ten times or more. The chain carries TRBV12-3 or TRBV12-4 and TRBJ2-2; D call uncertain. Trimming took 3 bases from V and 4 from J, leaving 6 bases between them. The CDR3 spans 13 residues. This chain's CDR3 is CASSFKATGELFF. CDR3 sequence (DNA): TGTGCCAGCAGTTTCAAAGCCACCGGGGAGCTGTTTTTT.

This clonotype rates as medium-sized (0.01 to 0.1%). The CDR3 protein is CSASPLMRGLGYGYTF. In DNA form, the CDR3 reads TGCAGTGCTAGCCCCCTAATGAGGGGGCTGGGCTATGGCTACACCTTC. V and J are TRBV20-1 and TRBJ1-2; TRBD1 agrees at 7 bases. The CDR3 loop spans 16 amino acids. V lost 3 bases to trimming and J lost 4 bases; unmatched junction nucleotides: 14. Germline assignment: CDR1 DFQATT and CDR2 SNEGSKA (reference sequence).

This clonotype was observed at least ten times. This chain links TRBV20-1 with TRBJ1-5, with a weak D call TRBD1 (5 bases). Germline CDR1 and CDR2: DFQATT and SNEGSKA (reference sequence). V gave up 5 bases and J gave up 6 bases, with 17 bases separating them. The CDR3 runs to 14 residues. The DNA of the CDR3 is TGCAGTGCTCCCAGAGGTGGGGGGAGTCAGCCCCAGCATTTT. Translation gives CSAPRGGGSQPQHF.

In its sample, this clonotype ranks as medium-sized. V and J are TRBV7-2 and TRBJ1-6; 7 bases are a match to TRBD1. Germline V gene sequence: CDR1 SGHTA, CDR2 FQGNSA. The CDR3 spans 14 residues. V shed 5 bases, J shed 9 bases, and the junction held 7 bases outside the gene matches. The CDR3 loop reads CASSRDRESSPLHF. The CDR3 DNA reads TGTGCCAGCAGCCGAGACAGGGAGTCTTCACCCCTCCACTTT.

This clonotype is labeled medium-sized. This rearrangement joins TRBV27 to TRBJ1-6; D ambiguous. CDR3 size: 14 residues. With 7 bases removed from V and 0 bases from J, the gap between germline ends came to 7 bases. Germline lookup yields CDR1 MNHEY and CDR2 SMNVEV (reference sequence). The DNA for the CDR3 is TGTGCCAGCAAGTGGAGCTCCTATAATTCACCCCTCCACTTT. This translates into CASKWSSYNSPLHF.

This chain's CDR3 is CASSLQGAERPQHF. The CDR3 DNA reads as TGTGCCAGCAGCCTCCAGGGGGCGGAGAGGCCCCAGCATTTT. This sequence joins TRBV13 and TRBJ1-5; the match to TRBD1 covers 8 bases. The CDR3 loop spans 14 amino acids. Germline lookup yields CDR1 PRHDT and CDR2 FYEKMQ (reference sequence). V gave up 5 bases and J gave up 9 bases; unmatched junction bases: 9.

This clonotype appeared many times. The V gene is TRBV20-1, the J gene TRBJ2-7, with 10 positions matching TRBD2. This CDR3 is 15 amino acids long. From germline, CDR1 is DFQATT and CDR2 SNEGSKA (reference sequence). J was trimmed by 2 bases and V by 4 bases; bases with no gene match: 8. CDR3 sequence: CSANLGLAQPYEQYF. Written as DNA, the CDR3 is TGCAGTGCTAATCTGGGACTAGCGCAACCCTACGAGCAGTACTTC.

This clonotype is medium-sized in the sample. The chain has TRBV6-4 and TRBJ2-2; 8 bases fit TRBD1. V lost 4 bases, J lost 3 bases, and 7 bases stayed unmatched. CDR1 is MRHNA and CDR2 is SNTAGT in the germline V gene. The CDR3 extends over 16 amino acids. The CDR3 is CASSVSQGGDTGELFF. DNA of the CDR3: TGTGCCAGCAGTGTGTCACAGGGGGGTGACACCGGGGAGCTGTTTTTT.

By share, this clonotype counts as medium-sized. The V call is TRBV10-3, the J call TRBJ1-2, with D tentatively TRBD1 (5 bases). The germline CDR1 and CDR2 sequences are ENHRY and SYGVKD. CDR3 size: 15 residues. The ends were cut back, 5 bases at V and 5 bases at J, with 18 bases in the middle. CDR3 nucleotides: TGTGCCATCAGTCAAGGGGACCCCCAGTATTATGGCTACACCTTC. Its protein product is CAISQGDPQYYGYTF.